The 17 T cell receptor beta chains below come from one sample, sequenced in a study of early stage breast cancer tumors. Some clones are missing from TCRdb's copy, which holds only in-frame ones; the method was immunoSEQ multiplex PCR. The sample includes 20,000 to 25,000 clones, roughly 67% of them seen just once. Sequencing used breast tumor tissue. These receptor sequences come from a person in their sixties with breast cancer.

V gene TRBV5-1 combines with J gene TRBJ1-4, with a tentative D call TRBD1 (6 bases). The CDR3 spans 15 residues. CDR1 is SGHRS and CDR2 is YFSETQ in the germline V gene. V lost 3 bases and J lost 7, with 16 bases in between. The CDR3 DNA sequence: TGCGCCAGCAGCTCCTCTGATGGGGGCCGTGAAAAACTGTTTTTT. Its protein is CASSSSDGGREKLFF.

The chain joins TRBV6-5 to TRBJ2-7; 7 nucleotides line up with TRBD2. V was clipped by 3 bases and J by 2 bases; unmatched bases: 7. Germline CDR1 and CDR2: MNHEY and SVGAGI. This CDR3 region has 15 residues. The CDR3 DNA sequence: TGTGCCAGCAGTTATCAGCTAGCGGACACCTACGAGCAGTACTTC. It encodes CASSYQLADTYEQYF.

This sequence joins TRBV14 and TRBJ2-3; 8 nucleotides line up with TRBD2. CDR1 and CDR2 from the germline V gene are SGHDN and FVKESK. CDR3 size: 16 residues. Germline trimming cut 4 bases from V and 2 bases from J; bases unmatched to any gene: 8. CDR3 coding DNA: TGTGCCAGCAGCCGAAGCGGGAGACTTTCCACAGATACGCAGTATTTT. Translation gives CASSRSGRLSTDTQYF. The complete variable domain, with remaining parts taken from reference TRBV14 and TRBJ2-3, reads EAGVTQFPSHSVIEKGQTVTLRCDPISGHDNLYWYRRVMGKEIKFLLHFVKESKQDESGMPNNRFLAERTGGTYSTLKVQPAELEDSGVYFCASSRSGRLSTDTQYFGPGTRLTVL.

The rearrangement uses TRBV9 and TRBJ1-1; the D gene is possibly TRBD1 (5 bases). The CDR3 extends over 14 amino acids. The V end lost 4 bases, the J end lost 4 bases, and 14 bases lay between the germline ends. The V gene's germline CDR1 is SGDLS and CDR2 YYNGEE. CDR3 DNA: TGTGCCAGCAGCCCTTCAGGACAAGGCACTGAAGCTTTCTTT. Translating gives CASSPSGQGTEAFF.

The gene calls are TRBV9 and TRBJ1-1; 9 nucleotides match TRBD1. Germline V gives CDR1 SGDLS, CDR2 YYNGEE. The V segment lost 3 bases and the J segment 5 bases; nucleotides outside the gene matches: 8. CDR3 length equals 15 residues. CDR3 coding DNA: TGTGCCAGCAGCGCGGGGGACAGGGCGGGTACTGAAGCTTTCTTT. The encoded protein is CASSAGDRAGTEAFF.

The rearrangement joins TRBV7-2 to TRBJ2-6; tentative D call: TRBD1 (6 bases). V was shortened by 4 bases and J by 0 bases, with 10 bases between the two germline ends. Looked up from germline, CDR1 is SGHTA and CDR2 is FQGNSA. The CDR3 is 16 amino acids. The CDR3 here is CASSSRTVSGANVLTF. CDR3 in DNA: TGTGCCAGCAGCTCTAGGACAGTCTCTGGGGCCAACGTCCTGACTTTC.

The genes are TRBV7-9 and TRBJ2-7, with 7 bases identical to TRBD2. This CDR3 is 14 amino acids long. V shed 5 bases and J 0 bases; nucleotides not matched to a gene: 4. The V gene's germline CDR1 is SEHNR and CDR2 FQNEAQ (reference sequence). In DNA, the CDR3 is TGTGCCAGCAGCCGGGGGGACCTCTCCTACGAGCAGTACTTC. Translating it yields CASSRGDLSYEQYF.

The chain carries TRBV10-3 and TRBJ1-1, with D perhaps TRBD1 (6 bases). This CDR3 has 14 residues. From germline, CDR1 is ENHRY and CDR2 SYGVKD. V was trimmed by 2 bases and J by 5 bases, leaving 12 bases between them. The CDR3 region has the DNA TGTGCCATCAGTGAGGTACAGGGTAGGACTGAAGCTTTCTTT. Protein product: CAISEVQGRTEAFF.

The chain joins TRBV5-1 to TRBJ2-7, with TRBD2 as a possible D gene (6 bases). Trimming removed 7 bases at V and 1 base at J, with 18 bases between. From germline, CDR1 is SGHRS and CDR2 YFSETQ. This CDR3 has 15 amino acids. In DNA, the CDR3 is TGCGCCAGCCGAAGGGAGGCGCACCTTTCCTACGAGCAGTACTTC. As protein: CASRREAHLSYEQYF.

The V call is TRBV5-1, the J call TRBJ2-7; D gene unclear. V lost 2 bases and J lost 0, with 15 bases in between. The length of the CDR3 is 16 residues. Germline CDR1 SGHRS, CDR2 YFSETQ. CDR3 residues: CASSFMFTASSYEQYF. CDR3 nucleotide sequence: TGCGCCAGCAGCTTCATGTTTACAGCCAGCTCCTACGAGCAGTACTTC.

Judged by abundance, this clone is medium-sized. The V and J genes are TRBV28 and TRBJ1-5; 9 bases are shared with TRBD1. The CDR3 consists of 15 residues. The junction had 6 bases not matched to a gene; V was cut back by 5 bases and J by 4 bases. CDR1 is MDHEN, CDR2 SYDVKM, per germline. The CDR3 nucleotides are TGTGCCAGCAGTCCGCGGACAGGGGTTAATCAGCCCCAGCATTTT. Translation gives CASSPRTGVNQPQHF.

The genes are TRBV11-2 and TRBJ2-7; TRBD2 agrees at 10 bases. Germline CDR1 reads SGHAT; CDR2 reads FQNNGV. The J segment lost 0 bases and the V segment lost 1 base, leaving 3 bases of the junction unmatched. This CDR3 is built from 16 residues. Written as DNA, the CDR3 is TGTGCCAGCAGCTTAGGACTAGCGGGCCTCTCCTACGAGCAGTACTTC. Translation: CASSLGLAGLSYEQYF. The full variable domain, its missing parts supplied by reference TRBV11-2 and TRBJ2-7, is EAGVAQSPRYKIIEKRQSVAFWCNPISGHATLYWYQQILGQGPKLLIQFQNNGVVDDSQLPKDRFSAERLKGVDSTLKIQPAKLEDSAVYLCASSLGLAGLSYEQYFGPGTRLTVT.

The chain combines TRBV4-3 with TRBJ2-5; D might be TRBD2 (6 bases). CDR1 and CDR2 from the germline V gene are LGHNA and YSLEER. The CDR3 contains 14 residues. Trimming removed 3 bases at V and 2 bases at J, with 10 bases between. The CDR3 here is CASSQTRLQETQYF. DNA for the CDR3: TGCGCCAGCAGCCAGACTAGACTACAAGAGACCCAGTACTTC.

The chain uses TRBV18 and TRBJ1-1, with D tentatively TRBD1 (5 bases). Trimming pared 0 bases from V and 2 bases from J, leaving 13 bases between. The CDR3 is made up of 16 amino acids. Germline CDR1 reads KGHSH; CDR2 reads LQKENI. CDR3 amino acids: CASSPPISGINTEAFF. As DNA, the CDR3 is TGTGCCAGCTCACCACCGATTTCAGGGATAAACACTGAAGCTTTCTTT.

The CDR3 spells CASSFHRGGDTGELFF. CDR3 DNA sequence: TGTGCCAGCTCATTCCACAGGGGAGGAGACACCGGGGAGCTGTTTTTT. The J gene is TRBJ2-2, the V gene TRBV18, with TRBD1 as a possible D gene (7 bases). Germline CDR1 and CDR2: KGHSH and LQKENI. V lost 5 bases, J lost 3 bases, and 16 bases lay in between. This CDR3 has 16 residues. The full variable domain, completed using reference TRBV18 and TRBJ2-2, is NAGVMQNPRHLVRRRGQEARLRCSPMKGHSHVYWYRQLPEEGLKFMVYLQKENIIDESGMPKERFSAEFPKEGPSILRIQQVVRGDSAAYFCASSFHRGGDTGELFFGEGSRLTVL.

This clone has just a few counts. This chain links TRBV10-3 with TRBJ1-2; TRBD1 matches 12 bases. The CDR3 runs 16 residues. Losses at the gene ends were 6 bases for V and 6 bases for J; bases not matched to a gene: 11. CDR1 is ENHRY, CDR2 SYGVKD, per germline. The DNA of the CDR3 is TGTGCCATCAGCGGGGCCGGGACAGGGGGCAGAGATGGCTACACCTTC. It specifies CAISGAGTGGRDGYTF.

This chain joins TRBV5-1 and TRBJ2-7; 8 bases map to TRBD2. With 4 bases clipped from V and 4 bases from J, the junction kept 10 bases outside the gene matches. Germline assignment: CDR1 SGHRS and CDR2 YFSETQ. This CDR3 has 15 amino acids. CDR3: CASSPGAGVGYEQYF. CDR3 nucleotides: TGCGCCAGCAGCCCGGGAGCGGGAGTAGGGTACGAGCAGTACTTC.